This is a list of T cell receptor beta chains from one sample in a study of blood T cell repertoires in COVID-19. Profiling relied on immunoSEQ multiplex PCR, and the TCRdb table lists in-frame clones only, not all of them. The data show around 76,000 clones, approximately 90% seen once. Sequencing input: peripheral blood. The receptors derive from a man in his sixties with acute or convalescent COVID-19. CDR3s include the opening cysteine and the closing phenylalanine or tryptophan. Fields, in order: CDR3 DNA, CDR3 protein, D gene, clone size, J gene, V gene. The D gene is left open where the match is weak. Size is stated for part of the rows, as once, few or many counts, or as a class when the clone is expanded.

CDR3nt: TGTGCCAGCTCCGGACAGTTATCTGGAAACACCATATATTTT
CDR3aa: CASSGQLSGNTIYF
d_gene: NA
abundance: once
j_gene: TRBJ1-3
v_gene: TRBV6-6

CDR3nt: TGTGCCAGCAGTCACCGGCGACAGGGAGGAAACACCATATATTTT
CDR3aa: CASSHRRQGGNTIYF
d_gene: TRBD1
abundance: once
j_gene: TRBJ1-3
v_gene: TRBV7-6

CDR3nt: TGTGCCAGTCGTCTGGCAGACAGAGCTGGAAACACCATATATTTT
CDR3aa: CASRLADRAGNTIYF
d_gene: NA
abundance: NA
j_gene: TRBJ1-3
v_gene: TRBV19

CDR3nt: TGTGCCAGCAGCCTAGCAGGGGCGCCTTCGCAAGAGACCCAGTACTTC
CDR3aa: CASSLAGAPSQETQYF
d_gene: NA
abundance: NA
j_gene: TRBJ2-5
v_gene: TRBV6-2/TRBV6-3

CDR3nt: TGTGCCAGCAGTTTATCAGTCCACGCTATTAACGGGGAGCTGTTTTTT
CDR3aa: CASSLSVHAINGELFF
d_gene: NA
abundance: NA
j_gene: TRBJ2-2
v_gene: TRBV27

CDR3nt: TGTGCCAGCAGCTTGAGCCGGGACAGATTTTTTTATGGCTACACCTTC
CDR3aa: CASSLSRDRFFYGYTF
d_gene: TRBD1
abundance: NA
j_gene: TRBJ1-2
v_gene: TRBV5-4

CDR3nt: TGCAGCACAGGGGGCTCGGGCTCCTACGAGCAGTACTTC
CDR3aa: CSTGGSGSYEQYF
d_gene: TRBD1
abundance: NA
j_gene: TRBJ2-7
v_gene: TRBV29-1

CDR3nt: TGTGCCAGCAGCCAAGCAAACCAGGATGCCTATGGCTACACCTTC
CDR3aa: CASSQANQDAYGYTF
d_gene: NA
abundance: NA
j_gene: TRBJ1-2
v_gene: TRBV4-2

CDR3nt: TGCGCCAGCAGCTTAGCCTCCACCTCCACAGATACGCAGTATTTT
CDR3aa: CASSLASTSTDTQYF
d_gene: NA
abundance: NA
j_gene: TRBJ2-3
v_gene: TRBV5-1

CDR3nt: TGTGCCAGCAGTTCGGGGGACCTCACTGAAGCTTTCTTT
CDR3aa: CASSSGDLTEAFF
d_gene: NA
abundance: NA
j_gene: TRBJ1-1
v_gene: TRBV12-3/TRBV12-4

CDR3nt: TGTGCCAGCAGCTTGGGAAGCGGGAAAACAGATACGCAGTATTTT
CDR3aa: CASSLGSGKTDTQYF
d_gene: TRBD2
abundance: once
j_gene: TRBJ2-3
v_gene: TRBV5-4

CDR3nt: TGTGCCAGCAGTTTGACTAGCGGGATGTACAATGAGCAGTTCTTC
CDR3aa: CASSLTSGMYNEQFF
d_gene: TRBD2
abundance: NA
j_gene: TRBJ2-1
v_gene: TRBV6-5

CDR3nt: TGTGCCAGTAGTCGGACAGGGTATGGCTACACCTTC
CDR3aa: CASSRTGYGYTF
d_gene: TRBD1
abundance: NA
j_gene: TRBJ1-2
v_gene: TRBV19

CDR3nt: TGTGCCAGCAGCTTAGCTAGGGGTGGCTACGAGCAGTACTTC
CDR3aa: CASSLARGGYEQYF
d_gene: NA
abundance: NA
j_gene: TRBJ2-7
v_gene: TRBV7-9

CDR3nt: TGTGCCAGCTCACCAGGTGCCTCAGGGCCGATTGGAAACACCATATATTTT
CDR3aa: CASSPGASGPIGNTIYF
d_gene: NA
abundance: NA
j_gene: TRBJ1-3
v_gene: TRBV18

CDR3nt: TGTGCCAGCAGCGATTCCGGGACTAGCGGTTCCTACGAGCAGTACTTC
CDR3aa: CASSDSGTSGSYEQYF
d_gene: TRBD2
abundance: NA
j_gene: TRBJ2-7
v_gene: TRBV9

CDR3nt: TGTGCCAGCAGCGTAGGGGGGGGGCCCCACTCTGGGGCCAACGTCCTGACTTTC
CDR3aa: CASSVGGGPHSGANVLTF
d_gene: NA
abundance: once
j_gene: TRBJ2-6
v_gene: TRBV9

CDR3nt: TGTGCCAGCAGTAGGACAGCCATGAACACTGAAGCTTTCTTT
CDR3aa: CASSRTAMNTEAFF
d_gene: NA
abundance: NA
j_gene: TRBJ1-1
v_gene: TRBV6-4

CDR3nt: TGTGCCAGCAGTCTCAGGGGGCCGGGGTATGGCTACACCTTC
CDR3aa: CASSLRGPGYGYTF
d_gene: TRBD1
abundance: NA
j_gene: TRBJ1-2
v_gene: TRBV6-5

CDR3nt: TGCGCCAGCAGTGATAGTAACAGGGGATCTGGCAATGAGCAGTTCTTC
CDR3aa: CASSDSNRGSGNEQFF
d_gene: TRBD1
abundance: once
j_gene: TRBJ2-1
v_gene: TRBV10-2

CDR3nt: TGTGCCAGCAGCTTGGAGACAAACAGCTACGAGCAGTACTTC
CDR3aa: CASSLETNSYEQYF
d_gene: NA
abundance: NA
j_gene: TRBJ2-7
v_gene: TRBV5-4

CDR3nt: TGTGCCAGCAGTTTAAACGGACAGGGGAAACTCGCCTTC
CDR3aa: CASSLNGQGKLAF
d_gene: TRBD1
abundance: NA
j_gene: TRBJ1-2
v_gene: TRBV27

CDR3nt: TGTGCCAGCCGCACGGCGGGCACCCACGAGCAGTACTTC
CDR3aa: CASRTAGTHEQYF
d_gene: NA
abundance: NA
j_gene: TRBJ2-7
v_gene: TRBV6-1

CDR3nt: TGTGCCAGCTCACCACGGATAGGCAGGGGTTCAGATACGCAGTATTTT
CDR3aa: CASSPRIGRGSDTQYF
d_gene: NA
abundance: NA
j_gene: TRBJ2-3
v_gene: TRBV18

CDR3nt: TGTGCCAGCAGCGTACTAGCGGTCCAAGAGACCCAGTACTTC
CDR3aa: CASSVLAVQETQYF
d_gene: TRBD2
abundance: NA
j_gene: TRBJ2-5
v_gene: TRBV7-9

CDR3nt: TGTGCCAGCAGTTTTCCTCCAGGGGGAGGTTATGGCTACACCTTC
CDR3aa: CASSFPPGGGYGYTF
d_gene: TRBD1
abundance: few
j_gene: TRBJ1-2
v_gene: TRBV28

CDR3nt: TGTGCCAGCAGCTTGGCCGCAGGGGTTCTGGAGACCCAGTACTTC
CDR3aa: CASSLAAGVLETQYF
d_gene: NA
abundance: NA
j_gene: TRBJ2-5
v_gene: TRBV5-4

CDR3nt: TGTGCCAGCAGCCTCGCCGGGACTAGCGGGGGCACAGATACGCAGTATTTT
CDR3aa: CASSLAGTSGGTDTQYF
d_gene: TRBD2
abundance: NA
j_gene: TRBJ2-3
v_gene: TRBV7-9

CDR3nt: TGCGCCAGCAGCTTGGATAGCGGGAGCTCCTACGAGCAGTACTTC
CDR3aa: CASSLDSGSSYEQYF
d_gene: TRBD2
abundance: NA
j_gene: TRBJ2-7
v_gene: TRBV5-1

CDR3nt: TGCGCCAGCAGCCAAGGAGCGGGGGGTCCCTACGAGCAGTACTTC
CDR3aa: CASSQGAGGPYEQYF
d_gene: TRBD2
abundance: NA
j_gene: TRBJ2-7
v_gene: TRBV4-1

CDR3nt: TGTGCCAGCAGCGAACCGGACAGGGGGCTTCGGCCGAGCTCCTACGAGCAGTACTTC
CDR3aa: CASSEPDRGLRPSSYEQYF
d_gene: TRBD1
abundance: NA
j_gene: TRBJ2-7
v_gene: TRBV6-1

CDR3nt: TGTGCCAGCATTCCGGGACTCAACTATGGCTACACCTTC
CDR3aa: CASIPGLNYGYTF
d_gene: NA
abundance: NA
j_gene: TRBJ1-2
v_gene: TRBV6-6

CDR3nt: TGTGCCAGCAGTGAACGGTCCGGGACATTAGCCAAAAACATTCAGTACTTC
CDR3aa: CASSERSGTLAKNIQYF
d_gene: NA
abundance: NA
j_gene: TRBJ2-4
v_gene: TRBV2

CDR3nt: TGTGCCAGCACCCGGGACACGACCACTGAAGCTTTCTTT
CDR3aa: CASTRDTTTEAFF
d_gene: NA
abundance: NA
j_gene: TRBJ1-1
v_gene: TRBV6-5

CDR3nt: TGTGCCAGCAGTTACGGCACGGGACTAGCGAGGATTGAGCAGTTCTTC
CDR3aa: CASSYGTGLARIEQFF
d_gene: TRBD2
abundance: NA
j_gene: TRBJ2-1
v_gene: TRBV6-5

CDR3nt: TGTGCCAGCAGTCTCACGCAGTGGAACACTGAAGCTTTCTTT
CDR3aa: CASSLTQWNTEAFF
d_gene: NA
abundance: NA
j_gene: TRBJ1-1
v_gene: TRBV5-8

CDR3nt: TGTGCCAGTTGCCGGAGGGGCAGGTCTAATGAAAAACTGTTTTTT
CDR3aa: CASCRRGRSNEKLFF
d_gene: NA
abundance: NA
j_gene: TRBJ1-4
v_gene: TRBV19

CDR3nt: TGTGCCAGCAGCCTCCGACAGGGGGATGAAAAACTGTTTTTT
CDR3aa: CASSLRQGDEKLFF
d_gene: TRBD1
abundance: NA
j_gene: TRBJ1-4
v_gene: TRBV3-1/TRBV3-2

CDR3nt: TGTGCCAGCAGCTTAGGACAGAACACTGAAGCTTTCTTT
CDR3aa: CASSLGQNTEAFF
d_gene: NA
abundance: once
j_gene: TRBJ1-1
v_gene: TRBV7-3

CDR3nt: TGCAGCGTTGAAGCCCCGAGGGTACTCCATGAGCAGTTCTTC
CDR3aa: CSVEAPRVLHEQFF
d_gene: NA
abundance: NA
j_gene: TRBJ2-1
v_gene: TRBV29-1

CDR3nt: TGCGCCAGCAGTGCTATCCGGGGGAGTACGCAGTATTTT
CDR3aa: CASSAIRGSTQYF
d_gene: NA
abundance: NA
j_gene: TRBJ2-3
v_gene: TRBV10-1

CDR3nt: TGTGCCAGCAGCTTATGGACAGCCAGCCCCCAAGAGACCCAGTACTTC
CDR3aa: CASSLWTASPQETQYF
d_gene: NA
abundance: few
j_gene: TRBJ2-5
v_gene: TRBV7-6

CDR3nt: TGTGCCAGCTCACCACCTAGGAGGGTAGAGCGTGGAAACACCATATATTTT
CDR3aa: CASSPPRRVERGNTIYF
d_gene: NA
abundance: NA
j_gene: TRBJ1-3
v_gene: TRBV18

CDR3nt: TGTGCCACCAGTGGTAGACACTCTGGGGCCAACGTCCTGACTTTC
CDR3aa: CATSGRHSGANVLTF
d_gene: NA
abundance: NA
j_gene: TRBJ2-6
v_gene: TRBV24-1

CDR3nt: TGTGCCAGCAGCCAAGTTGGAGGCGATACGCAGTATTTT
CDR3aa: CASSQVGGDTQYF
d_gene: NA
abundance: NA
j_gene: TRBJ2-3
v_gene: TRBV3-1/TRBV3-2

CDR3nt: TGTGCCAGCAGCCCGGACAGGTTGGACACCGGGGAGCTGTTTTTT
CDR3aa: CASSPDRLDTGELFF
d_gene: TRBD1
abundance: once
j_gene: TRBJ2-2
v_gene: TRBV5-6

CDR3nt: TGTGCCAGCAGTTACTCGGGCAGGGGGCGCGCGGAGCTGTTTTTT
CDR3aa: CASSYSGRGRAELFF
d_gene: TRBD1
abundance: NA
j_gene: TRBJ2-2
v_gene: TRBV6-5

CDR3nt: TGTGCCAGCAGCACGACCCAGGGGGCGGCTAATGAAAAACTGTTTTTT
CDR3aa: CASSTTQGAANEKLFF
d_gene: TRBD1
abundance: NA
j_gene: TRBJ1-4
v_gene: TRBV28

CDR3nt: TGTGCCAGCAGCTTGGCCGGACAGCACCAAGAGACCCAGTACTTC
CDR3aa: CASSLAGQHQETQYF
d_gene: NA
abundance: NA
j_gene: TRBJ2-5
v_gene: TRBV5-4

CDR3nt: TGCGCCAGCAGCCGCCCCGGGACAGGGGTGATCGGGGAGCTGTTTTTT
CDR3aa: CASSRPGTGVIGELFF
d_gene: TRBD1
abundance: NA
j_gene: TRBJ2-2
v_gene: TRBV5-1

CDR3nt: TGTGCCAGTAGGTCAGGGGGCTGGGACACTGAAGCTTTCTTT
CDR3aa: CASRSGGWDTEAFF
d_gene: TRBD1
abundance: NA
j_gene: TRBJ1-1
v_gene: TRBV19

CDR3nt: TGTGCCAGCAGCTTAGTTGGGGAAAGCGGGGGGGCCTACAATGAGCAGTTCTTC
CDR3aa: CASSLVGESGGAYNEQFF
d_gene: TRBD2
abundance: NA
j_gene: TRBJ2-1
v_gene: TRBV13